This entry is about one TCR beta chain. Its specificity is not known. Germline CDR1 and CDR2: KGHSH and LQKENI. The CDR3 consists of 13 residues. With 4 bases removed from V and 0 bases from J, the gap between germline ends came to 7 bases. The data belong to a study of multiple sclerosis patients with progressive multifocal leukoencephalopathy. Study-level points and caveats: Before and during natalizumab, the clones expanded at PML already existed.

The assay was run at survey level. Profiling relied on immunoSEQ multiplex PCR, and the TCRdb table lists in-frame clones only, not all of them. The sample shows under 40,000 clones, 75% to 90% of them seen only once. The time point is: before natalizumab initiation. The T0 samples predate the first natalizumab infusion. Source material: PBMCs. The J gene is TRBJ2-7, the V gene TRBV18; D assignment may be TRBD1 or TRBD2 (5 bases each). This sequence was found in a human donor with multiple sclerosis. CDR3 coding DNA: TGTGCCAGCTCACAGGGGAGCTCCTACGAGCAGTACTTC. Translation gives CASSQGSSYEQYF.